These T cell receptor beta chains were read from a single sample in a study of cytomegalovirus exposure and HLA in healthy donors. Libraries were prepared by immunoSEQ multiplex PCR; TCRdb keeps only in-frame clonotypes and omits some of them. This sample has about 150,000 clones, with around 80% found just once. The sequenced material came from PBMCs. Receptors originate from a male donor in good health and CMV-seronegative. CDR3s include the opening cysteine and the closing phenylalanine or tryptophan. A D gene is named only where the DNA matches it firmly. Rows may omit the clone size; those that give it use once, few, many or a size class.

abundance,v_gene,d_gene,j_gene,CDR3nt,CDR3aa
once,TRBV25-1,TRBD1,TRBJ1-2,TGTGCCAGCAGTGGAAACAGGGGTGGCTACACCTTC,CASSGNRGGYTF
few,TRBV7-9,.,TRBJ2-7,TGTGCCAGCAGCGCCACAGGGCTAAGAGGATCCTACGAGCAGTACTTC,CASSATGLRGSYEQYF
few,TRBV4-2,TRBD1,TRBJ1-1,TGTGCCAGCAGCCGACAGGGGGCTAACACTGAAGCTTTCTTT,CASSRQGANTEAFF
.,TRBV25-1,.,TRBJ2-7,TGTGCCAGCAGTCCCCGGACTGTTTCCTACGAGCAGTACTTC,CASSPRTVSYEQYF
.,TRBV9,TRBD2,TRBJ2-5,TGTGCCAGCAGCGCGGGACTAGCGGGGTTTGAGACCCAGTACTTC,CASSAGLAGFETQYF
.,TRBV6-5,TRBD1,TRBJ2-5,TGTGCCAGCAGGGCCCACAAGGGGGCCTCAGAGACCCAGTACTTC,CASRAHKGASETQYF
.,TRBV7-9,TRBD1,TRBJ1-5,TGTGCCAGCAGCACCGGACAGGAATACAATCAGCCCCAGCATTTT,CASSTGQEYNQPQHF
.,TRBV9,TRBD1,TRBJ2-3,TGTGCCAGCAGCCCGGAAGGGATGGACAGGGATACGCAGTATTTT,CASSPEGMDRDTQYF
.,TRBV11-2,.,TRBJ2-2,TGTGCCAGCAGCCCTAGGGGGTCCGGGGAGCTGTTTTTT,CASSPRGSGELFF
.,TRBV6-5,TRBD1,TRBJ1-6,TGTGCCAGCAGTTATAACAGGGGGAATTCACCCCTCCACTTT,CASSYNRGNSPLHF
.,TRBV2,TRBD2,TRBJ2-4,TGTGCCAGTGTCAGCCACCGGACTAGCGGGATCTTAAAAAACATTCAGTACTTC,CASVSHRTSGILKNIQYF
.,TRBV9,TRBD1,TRBJ1-2,TGTGCCAGCAGCGTAGTCCCAGACAGGGAGGGCTACACCTTC,CASSVVPDREGYTF
few,TRBV28,.,TRBJ1-5,TGTGCCAGCAGTTTTGGAGGGCTGAGGGACCAGCCCCAGCATTTT,CASSFGGLRDQPQHF
.,TRBV27,.,TRBJ2-7,TGTGCCAGCAGTTTTTCGAGCTCCTACGAGCAGTACTTC,CASSFSSSYEQYF
once,TRBV7-9,.,TRBJ2-5,TGTGCCAGCAGCTTAAACAGGGCCGGGGAGACCCAGTACTTC,CASSLNRAGETQYF
.,TRBV10-3,TRBD1,TRBJ1-6,TGTGCCATCAGTGAAGTAAAACAGGGGTCACCCCTCCACTTT,CAISEVKQGSPLHF
once,TRBV27,TRBD1,TRBJ1-1,TGTGCCAGCAGTCGACAGGGGGGAGTATCGAACACTGAAGCTTTCTTT,CASSRQGGVSNTEAFF
.,TRBV5-4,TRBD2,TRBJ2-1,TGTGCCAGCAGCTTGGGTGGCGGGGGGACTTACAATGAGCAGTTCTTC,CASSLGGGGTYNEQFF
.,TRBV7-3,.,TRBJ2-5,TGTGCCAGCAGCTTGAGTGGGGTGCGGGACCAAGAGACCCAGTACTTC,CASSLSGVRDQETQYF
.,TRBV5-1,TRBD1,TRBJ2-7,TGCGCCAGCAGCGTGACAGGGTCCTACGAGCAGTACTTC,CASSVTGSYEQYF
.,TRBV5-1,.,TRBJ2-5,TGCGCCAGCAGCTTGGCATCTAGCGGGACAGGTGAGCAGTACTTC,CASSLASSGTGEQYF
few,TRBV4-1,TRBD1,TRBJ2-1,TGCGCCAGCATGAGAGGGGGCAAGGACAATGAGCAGTTCTTC,CASMRGGKDNEQFF
.,TRBV7-3,.,TRBJ1-6,TGTGCCAGCAGCAATACCGGGAGGAACCTCCACTTT,CASSNTGRNLHF